This record looks at one TCR beta chain sequence and its context. This sample is part of a study of T cell responses to AZD1222 COVID-19 vaccine. V was trimmed by 6 bases and J by 3 bases, leaving 9 bases between them. The CDR3 loop spans 14 amino acids. Germline V gene data show CDR1 as SNHLY and CDR2 as FYNNEI. Clones were read by immunoSEQ multiplex PCR, and TCRdb kept only the in-frame ones, dropping some. This table holds about 79,000 clones, about 84% found once. Sample: peripheral blood, taken on day 0 of AZD1222 vaccination. The sequence derives from an adult in good health. J is TRBJ1-6 and V is TRBV2; D gene ambiguous. The CDR3 nucleotides are TGTGCCAGCAGGGCAGATGGCTATAATTCACCCCTCCACTTT. Translated, it gives CASRADGYNSPLHF. Full variable domain (rest looked up from reference TRBV2 and TRBJ1-6): EPEVTQTPSHQVTQMGQEVILRCVPISNHLYFYWYRQILGQKVEFLVSFYNNEISEKSEIFDDQFSVERPDGSNFTLKIRSTKLEDSAMYFCASRADGYNSPLHFGNGTRLTVT.